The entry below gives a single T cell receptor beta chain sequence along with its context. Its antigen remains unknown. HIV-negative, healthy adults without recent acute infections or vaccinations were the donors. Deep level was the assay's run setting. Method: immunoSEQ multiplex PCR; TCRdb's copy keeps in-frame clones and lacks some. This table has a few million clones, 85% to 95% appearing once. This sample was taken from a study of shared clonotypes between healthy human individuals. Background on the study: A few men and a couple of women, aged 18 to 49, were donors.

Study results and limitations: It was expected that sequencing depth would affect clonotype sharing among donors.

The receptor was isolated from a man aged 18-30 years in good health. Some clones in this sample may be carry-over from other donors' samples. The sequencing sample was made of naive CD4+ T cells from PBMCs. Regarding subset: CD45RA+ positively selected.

This chain's CDR3 is CASMGARLAGYTGELFF. The CDR3 nucleotides read TGTGCCAGCATGGGGGCCAGACTAGCGGGATACACCGGGGAGCTGTTTTTT. This chain uses TRBV19 with TRBJ2-2; 11 bases are a match to TRBD2. The V gene's germline CDR1 is LNHDA and CDR2 SQIVND (reference sequence). Unmatched junction bases numbered 12, after V lost 9 bases and J lost 3 bases. The CDR3 covers 17 residues.